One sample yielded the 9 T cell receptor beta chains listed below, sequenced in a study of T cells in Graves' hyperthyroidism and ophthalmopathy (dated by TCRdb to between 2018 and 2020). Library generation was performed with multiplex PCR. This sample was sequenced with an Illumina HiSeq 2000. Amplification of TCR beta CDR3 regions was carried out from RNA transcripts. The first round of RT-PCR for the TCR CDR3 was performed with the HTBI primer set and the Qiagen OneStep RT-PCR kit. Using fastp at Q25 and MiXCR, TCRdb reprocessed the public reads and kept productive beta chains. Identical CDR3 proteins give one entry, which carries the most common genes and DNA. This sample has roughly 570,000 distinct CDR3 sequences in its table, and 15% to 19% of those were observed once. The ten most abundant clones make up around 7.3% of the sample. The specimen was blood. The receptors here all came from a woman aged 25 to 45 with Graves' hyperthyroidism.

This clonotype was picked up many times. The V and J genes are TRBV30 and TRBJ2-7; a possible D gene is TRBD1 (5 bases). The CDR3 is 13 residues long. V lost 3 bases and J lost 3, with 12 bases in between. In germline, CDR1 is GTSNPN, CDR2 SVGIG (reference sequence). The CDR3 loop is CAWRGRANYEQYF. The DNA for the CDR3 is TGTGCCTGGAGGGGCAGGGCCAACTACGAGCAGTACTTC.

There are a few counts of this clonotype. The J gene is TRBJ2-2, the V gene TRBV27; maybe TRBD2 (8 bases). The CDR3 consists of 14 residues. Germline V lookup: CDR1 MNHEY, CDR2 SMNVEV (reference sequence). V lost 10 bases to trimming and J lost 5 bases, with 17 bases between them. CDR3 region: CATGGTSLTGELFF. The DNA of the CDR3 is TGTGCCACAGGGGGGACTAGTCTAACCGGGGAGCTGTTTTTT.

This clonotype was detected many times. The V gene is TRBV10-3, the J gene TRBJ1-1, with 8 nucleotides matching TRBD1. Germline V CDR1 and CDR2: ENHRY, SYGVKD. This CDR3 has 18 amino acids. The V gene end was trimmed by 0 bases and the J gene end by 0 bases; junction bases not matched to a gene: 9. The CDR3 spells CAISESETGVDLNTEAFF. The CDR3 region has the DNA TGTGCCATCAGTGAGTCTGAGACAGGGGTCGACCTGAACACTGAAGCTTTCTTT.

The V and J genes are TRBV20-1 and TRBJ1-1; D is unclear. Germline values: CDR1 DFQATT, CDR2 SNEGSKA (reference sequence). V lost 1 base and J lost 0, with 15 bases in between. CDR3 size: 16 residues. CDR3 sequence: CSARGVGAYMNTEAFF. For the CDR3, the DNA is TGCAGTGCTAGAGGGGTAGGTGCGTACATGAACACTGAAGCTTTCTTT.

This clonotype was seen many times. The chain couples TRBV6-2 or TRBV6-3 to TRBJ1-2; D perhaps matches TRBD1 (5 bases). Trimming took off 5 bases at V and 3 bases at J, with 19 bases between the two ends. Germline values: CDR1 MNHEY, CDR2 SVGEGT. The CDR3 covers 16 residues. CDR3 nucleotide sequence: TGTGCCAGCAGTATCCTACAGGCCCTACAGCACTATGGCTACACCTTC. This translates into CASSILQALQHYGYTF.

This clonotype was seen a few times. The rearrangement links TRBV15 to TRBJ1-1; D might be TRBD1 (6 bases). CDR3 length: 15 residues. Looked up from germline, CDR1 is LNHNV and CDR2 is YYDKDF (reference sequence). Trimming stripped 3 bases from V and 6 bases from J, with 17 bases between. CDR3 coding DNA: TGTGCCACCAGCAGGGAATTGGGGGCGTTGGCTGAAGCTTTCTTT. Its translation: CATSRELGALAEAFF.

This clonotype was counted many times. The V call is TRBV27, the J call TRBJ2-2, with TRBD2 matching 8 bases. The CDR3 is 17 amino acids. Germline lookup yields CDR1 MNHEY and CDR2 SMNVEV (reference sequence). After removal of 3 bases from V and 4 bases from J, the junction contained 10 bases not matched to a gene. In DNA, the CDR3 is TGTGCCAGCAGTTTCCTAGGGACTAGAGAAACCACCGGGGAGCTGTTTTTT. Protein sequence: CASSFLGTRETTGELFF.

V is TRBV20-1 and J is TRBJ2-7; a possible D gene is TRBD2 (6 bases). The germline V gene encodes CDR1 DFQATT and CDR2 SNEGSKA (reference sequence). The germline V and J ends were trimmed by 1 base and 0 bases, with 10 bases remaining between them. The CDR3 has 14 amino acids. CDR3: CSARVLALSYEQYF. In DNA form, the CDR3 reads TGCAGTGCTAGAGTGCTAGCGCTCTCCTACGAGCAGTACTTC.

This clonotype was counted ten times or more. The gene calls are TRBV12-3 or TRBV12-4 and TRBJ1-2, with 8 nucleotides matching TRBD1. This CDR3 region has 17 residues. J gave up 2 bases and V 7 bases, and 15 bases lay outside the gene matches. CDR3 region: CASTLNFGTGDNYGYTF. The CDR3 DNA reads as TGTGCCAGCACCCTAAATTTCGGGACAGGAGACAACTATGGCTACACCTTC.